Below are 5 T cell receptor beta chains sequenced from a single sample in a study of T cells in women clearing cervical HPV infection. Clones were read by immunoSEQ multiplex PCR, and TCRdb kept only the in-frame ones, dropping some. In total, the table holds approximately 30,000 clones. The sample taken for sequencing was blood buffy coat. These receptors originate from a woman between 18 and 69 years old with a cervical HPV16 infection that either progressed to CIN3+ or cleared (not recorded which).

The sequenced CDR3 bases are TGTGCCAGCAGCTTGTATAACCAAGAGACC. It translates to CASSLYNQET. The full CDR3 reads CASSLYNQETQYF. V and J are TRBV5-4 and TRBJ2-5; D gene unclear. The read ends 3 residues shy of where the CDR3 ends; the end is completed using the germline J gene. V gave up 1 base and J gave up 0 bases, with 4 bases separating them. CDR3 length equals 13 residues. In germline, CDR1 is SGHNT, CDR2 YYREEE (reference sequence).

With regard to this clone: The read terminates 3 residues ahead of where the CDR3 ends, so the germline J gene completes it. The chain uses TRBV11-2 and TRBJ2-7; 8 bases agree with TRBD1. V lost 5 bases and J lost 4; bases outside the gene matches: 10. The CDR3 runs 15 residues. Germline-derived CDR1 and CDR2 are SGHAT and FQNNGV. The sequenced part of the CDR3 DNA is TGTGCCAGCAGCCCTGATTGGACAGGGATATACGAG. Translation: CASSPDWTGIYE. From start to end, the CDR3 is CASSPDWTGIYEQYF.

About this clone itself: The CDR3 extends 3 residues past the end of the read, so its final part is completed from the germline J gene. This chain joins TRBV7-2 and TRBJ2-3, with D perhaps TRBD2 (6 bases). Germline CDR1 SGHTA, CDR2 FQGNSA. This CDR3 contains 14 residues. The covered CDR3 bases are TGTGCCAGCAGCCTTCCCTGGACGGGGGAGACG. Its protein is CASSLPWTGET. The whole CDR3 sequence reads CASSLPWTGETQYF.

As concerns this clone: With the read ending 3 residues before the CDR3 end, the germline J gene is used to fill in that end. V usage is TRBV18 and J usage is TRBJ1-2; D is ambiguous. This CDR3 region has 13 residues. Germline CDR1 and CDR2: KGHSH and LQKENI. This chain's CDR3 is CASSPSGKYDYTF. The CDR3 bases that were read are TGTGCCAGCTCACCAAGCGGAAAGTACGAC.

As to this clone: With the read ending 3 residues before the CDR3 end, the germline J gene is used to fill in that end. V and J are TRBV18 and TRBJ2-3, with TRBD1 as a possible D gene (5 bases). Germline V gives CDR1 KGHSH, CDR2 LQKENI. The CDR3 runs to 14 residues. The covered CDR3 bases are TGTGCCAGCTCACCCCAGGGAAGCAATCAGCCG. Its translation is CASSPQGSNQP. The full CDR3 reads CASSPQGSNQPQYF. The entire variable domain, with the rest obtained from reference TRBV18 and TRBJ2-3, is as follows: NAGVMQNPRHLVRRRGQEARLRCSPMKGHSHVYWYRQLPEEGLKFMVYLQKENIIDESGMPKERFSAEFPKEGPSILRIQQVVRGDSAAYFCASSPQGSNQPQYFGPGTRLTVL.